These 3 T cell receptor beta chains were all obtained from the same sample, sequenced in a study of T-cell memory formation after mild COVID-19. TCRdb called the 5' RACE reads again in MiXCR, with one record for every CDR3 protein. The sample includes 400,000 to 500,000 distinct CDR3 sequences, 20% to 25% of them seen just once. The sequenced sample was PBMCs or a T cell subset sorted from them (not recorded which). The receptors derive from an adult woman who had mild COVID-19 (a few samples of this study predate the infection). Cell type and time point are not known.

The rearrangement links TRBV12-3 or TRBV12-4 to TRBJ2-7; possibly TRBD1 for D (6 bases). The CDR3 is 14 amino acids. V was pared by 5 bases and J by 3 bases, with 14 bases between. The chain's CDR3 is CASSKTGFGYEQYF. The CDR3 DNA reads TGTGCCAGCAGTAAAACAGGGTTCGGCTACGAGCAGTACTTC.

The CDR3 here is CASSLGGGNTQYF. Here the CDR3 DNA reads TGTGCCAGCAGCTTGGGGGGTGGGAATACGCAGTATTTT. The V call is TRBV7-3, the J call TRBJ2-3; a weak D match, TRBD2 (6 bases). CDR3 length: 13 amino acids. V was pared by 3 bases and J by 7 bases, with 11 bases between. Germline CDR1 is SGHTA and CDR2 is FQGTGA.

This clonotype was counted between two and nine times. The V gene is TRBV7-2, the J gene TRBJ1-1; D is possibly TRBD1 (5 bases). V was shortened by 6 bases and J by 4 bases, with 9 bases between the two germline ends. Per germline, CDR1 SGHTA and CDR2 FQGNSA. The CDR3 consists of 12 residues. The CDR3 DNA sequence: TGTGCCAGCAGAATTGGGGGCACTGAAGCTTTCTTT. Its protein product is CASRIGGTEAFF.